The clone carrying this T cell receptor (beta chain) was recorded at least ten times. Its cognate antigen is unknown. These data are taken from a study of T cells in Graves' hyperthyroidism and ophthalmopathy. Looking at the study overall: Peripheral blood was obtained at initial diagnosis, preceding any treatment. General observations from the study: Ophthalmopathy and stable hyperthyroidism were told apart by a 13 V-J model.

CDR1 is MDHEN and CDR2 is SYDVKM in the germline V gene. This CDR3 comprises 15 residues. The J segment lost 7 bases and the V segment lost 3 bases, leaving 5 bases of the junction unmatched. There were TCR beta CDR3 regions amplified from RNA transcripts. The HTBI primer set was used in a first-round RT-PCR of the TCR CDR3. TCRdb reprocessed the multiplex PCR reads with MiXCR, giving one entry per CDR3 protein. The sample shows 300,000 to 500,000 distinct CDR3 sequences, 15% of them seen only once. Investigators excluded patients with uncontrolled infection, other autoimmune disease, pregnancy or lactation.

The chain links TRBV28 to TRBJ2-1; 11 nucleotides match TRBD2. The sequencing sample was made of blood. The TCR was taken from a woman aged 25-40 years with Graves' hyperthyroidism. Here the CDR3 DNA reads TGTGCCAGCAGTTTGACTAGCGGGACTGCGAATGAGCAGTTCTTC. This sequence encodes CASSLTSGTANEQFF.